These T cell receptor beta chains were read from a single sample in a study of spatial heterogeneity in lung cancer. TCRdb independently ran MiXCR on the 5' RACE reads; one entry per CDR3 protein. The table shows more than 60,000 distinct CDR3 sequences, with roughly 8% occurring only once. The starting material was PBMCs, obtained at surgery. The receptors were sampled from a male donor with early-stage non-small cell lung cancer. Each CDR3 is given with its conserved first and last residue. The D gene is left open where the match is weak. Not every row has a clone size; where given, it reads once, few, many or a size class.

cdr3_aa cdr3_nt v_call d_call clone_size j_call
CASSSGQYGGYTF TGTGCCAGCAGTTCCGGACAGTACGGGGGCTACACCTTC TRBV28 - many TRBJ1-2
CASSREGTYEQYF TGCGCCAGCTCCAGGGAGGGCACCTACGAGCAGTACTTC TRBV5-1 TRBD2 many TRBJ2-7
CATSGLGTSGNPDEQFF TGTGCCACCAGCGGGCTCGGGACTAGCGGGAACCCGGATGAGCAGTTCTTC TRBV15 TRBD2 many TRBJ2-1
CASSPTRLAALSYNEQFF TGTGCCAGCTCACCTACCAGACTAGCGGCCCTCTCCTACAATGAGCAGTTCTTC TRBV18 TRBD2 many TRBJ2-1
CSVGRTELEQFF TGCAGCGTTGGGAGGACAGAGCTTGAGCAGTTCTTC TRBV29-1 - many TRBJ2-1
CASSGPTGGTEAFF TGTGCCAGCAGTGGCCCCACAGGGGGGACTGAAGCTTTCTTT TRBV12-3/TRBV12-4 TRBD1 - TRBJ1-1
CASSPSPPNYGYTF TGTGCCAGTAGTCCGAGTCCTCCTAACTATGGCTACACCTTC TRBV19 - few TRBJ1-2
CASSLRLEVEAFF TGTGCCAGCAGCTTGAGGTTGGAGGTTGAAGCTTTCTTT TRBV7-8 - few TRBJ1-1
CASSRDRVPYEQYF TGTGCCAGCAGCCGGGACAGGGTGCCCTACGAGCAGTACTTC TRBV9 TRBD1 many TRBJ2-7
CASSRAENTEAFF TGTGCCAGCAGCAGAGCCGAGAACACTGAAGCTTTCTTT TRBV6-4 - many TRBJ1-1
CASSQARGLAHAEDTQYF TGTGCCAGCAGCCAAGCCCGGGGACTAGCTCACGCCGAAGATACGCAGTATTTT TRBV3-1 TRBD2 many TRBJ2-3
CASSHLTTEAFF TGTGCCAGCAGTCACCTCACCACTGAAGCTTTCTTT TRBV6-2/TRBV6-3 - - TRBJ1-1
CATSREKNSQETQYF TGTGCCACCAGCAGAGAAAAAAACAGTCAAGAGACCCAGTACTTC TRBV15 - many TRBJ2-5
CASALWVANNEQFF TGTGCCAGCGCCTTGTGGGTAGCAAACAATGAGCAGTTCTTC TRBV7-2 - medium-sized TRBJ2-1
CASIQGSWGEKLFF TGTGCCAGCATTCAGGGATCCTGGGGCGAAAAACTGTTTTTT TRBV12-3/TRBV12-4 - many TRBJ1-4
CASSPSPSGEQYF TGTGCCAGCAGCCCCAGTCCCAGCGGCGAGCAGTACTTC TRBV6-5 - many TRBJ2-7
CASSLDGNEQFF TGCGCCAGCTCACTAGACGGCAATGAGCAGTTCTTC TRBV5-1 - many TRBJ2-1
CASTFGRGAEAFF TGTGCCAGCACCTTTGGGAGGGGCGCTGAAGCTTTCTTT TRBV2 - few TRBJ1-1
CASSEAWGSTQPQHF TGTGCCAGCAGTGAAGCCTGGGGCAGTACTCAGCCCCAGCATTTT TRBV2 - many TRBJ1-5
CASSPSRAGASATQYF TGTGCCAGCTCACCGAGCCGGGCGGGAGCTTCTGCTACGCAGTATTTT TRBV18 TRBD2 few TRBJ2-3
CSARDRASLDYGYTF TGCAGTGCTAGAGATAGGGCCAGTCTGGACTATGGCTACACCTTC TRBV20-1 - many TRBJ1-2
CSVSDNESGEKLFF TGCAGCGTATCCGACAACGAAAGCGGGGAAAAACTGTTTTTT TRBV29-1 - many TRBJ1-4
CASRGVGTGEETQYF TGTGCCAGCAGGGGGGTAGGTACAGGGGAAGAGACCCAGTACTTC TRBV27 TRBD1 many TRBJ2-5
CASSSPAGEGPVTQYF TGTGCCAGCAGTTCCCCAGCTGGGGAGGGCCCGGTGACCCAGTACTTC TRBV27 TRBD2 few TRBJ2-5
CASSPGGLAGSPRHEQFF TGTGCCAGCAGCCCGGGGGGGCTAGCGGGTTCCCCACGGCATGAGCAGTTCTTC TRBV7-8 TRBD2 - TRBJ2-1
CASSQTGTDNNEQFF TGCGCCAGCAGCCAGACCGGGACTGACAACAATGAGCAGTTCTTC TRBV4-3 - many TRBJ2-1
CASSDRAKNIQYF TGTGCCAGCTCGGACAGGGCCAAAAACATTCAGTACTTC TRBV12-3/TRBV12-4 TRBD1 few TRBJ2-4
CASSLGAGGFSEAFF TGTGCCAGCAGCTTGGGCGCGGGGGGATTTTCTGAAGCTTTCTTT TRBV5-4 - - TRBJ1-1
CASSDTGTGSEKLFF TGTGCCAGCAGTGATACCGGGACAGGTTCTGAAAAACTGTTTTTT TRBV6-1 TRBD1 - TRBJ1-4
CASSHRTPNEKLFF TGCGCCAGCAGCCACCGGACGCCTAATGAAAAACTGTTTTTT TRBV4-1 - few TRBJ1-4
CASSPGTRRTDTQYF TGTGCCAGCAGCCCTGGGACTCGTCGCACAGATACGCAGTATTTT TRBV7-8 - many TRBJ2-3
CASSQGVGSYEQYF TGTGCCAGCAGCCAAGGAGTGGGCTCCTACGAGCAGTACTTC TRBV3-1 - many TRBJ2-7
CSVDGTSRETQYF TGCAGCGTTGATGGGACTAGTCGAGAGACCCAGTACTTC TRBV29-1 TRBD2 many TRBJ2-5
CASSLAPATNYGYTF TGTGCCAGCAGCTTAGCACCGGCAACTAACTATGGCTACACCTTC TRBV5-4 - - TRBJ1-2
CASSLGTSGIYEQYF TGTGCCAGCAGCTTGGGGACTAGCGGAATTTACGAGCAGTACTTC TRBV5-1 TRBD2 many TRBJ2-7
CAIGLAGPYEQYF TGTGCCATCGGACTAGCGGGACCATACGAGCAGTACTTC TRBV10-3 TRBD2 many TRBJ2-7
CSANRGQSTDTQYF TGCAGTGCTAACAGGGGGCAGAGCACAGATACGCAGTATTTT TRBV20-1 TRBD1 many TRBJ2-3
CASSQSPGGTSSGEQFF TGTGCCAGCAGCCAATCCCCAGGGGGAACTAGCTCAGGTGAGCAGTTCTTC TRBV3-1 - many TRBJ2-1